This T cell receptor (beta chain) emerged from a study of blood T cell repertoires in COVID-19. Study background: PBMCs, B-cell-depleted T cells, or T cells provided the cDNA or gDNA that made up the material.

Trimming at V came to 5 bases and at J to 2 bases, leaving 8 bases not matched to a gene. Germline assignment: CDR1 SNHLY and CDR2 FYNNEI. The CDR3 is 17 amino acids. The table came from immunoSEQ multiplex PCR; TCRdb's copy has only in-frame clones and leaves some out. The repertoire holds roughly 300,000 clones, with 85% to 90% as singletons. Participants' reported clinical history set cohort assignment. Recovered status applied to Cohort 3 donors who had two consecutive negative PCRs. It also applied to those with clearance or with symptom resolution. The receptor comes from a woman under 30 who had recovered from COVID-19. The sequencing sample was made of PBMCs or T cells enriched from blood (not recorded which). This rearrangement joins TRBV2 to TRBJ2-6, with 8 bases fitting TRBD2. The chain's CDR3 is CASSIAGSGAGANVLTF. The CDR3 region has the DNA TGTGCCAGCAGTATAGCGGGGAGCGGCGCTGGGGCCAACGTCCTGACTTTC.